The T cell receptor (beta chain) described here comes from a study of blood T cell repertoires in COVID-19. Study-wide context: Material from acute and convalescent COVID-19 was sourced from the United States, Italy and Spain. T cells, B-cell-depleted T cells, or PBMCs supplied cDNA or gDNA.

Details on this clone: Different DNA sequences within this sample yield the same CDR3.

The V end was cut by 3 bases, the J end by 4 bases, with 9 bases between. The CDR3 is 13 residues long. Germline CDR1 SNHLY, CDR2 FYNNEI. Authors' analysis steps: The assay estimated nucleated cells by amplifying reference gene primers. TCRdb's copy holds only in-frame clones and misses some; the assay was immunoSEQ multiplex PCR. V, J and clone size were drawn from that table, and D and trimming were deduced from the DNA. Here the sample spans 95,000 to 110,000 clones, 85% to 90% being singletons. The chain joins TRBV2 to TRBJ2-5; D gene unclear. This clonotype originated in a human donor in a cohort sampled during active COVID-19. Material: peripheral blood. CDR3: CASSDGVGETQYF. The CDR3 nucleotides read TGTGCCAGCAGTGATGGAGTAGGAGAGACCCAGTACTTC.